The rows below give T cell receptor beta chains drawn from one sample of a study of CD8+CD57+ T cells in acquired aplastic anemia. TCRdb fed the reads into MiXCR, producing one record per CDR3 protein. The sample yields about 200,000 distinct CDR3 sequences, 30% to 40% seen once. What was sequenced was sorted CD4+, CD8+, or CD8+CD57+ T cells (not recorded which) from PBMCs. Receptors were obtained from a human donor in good health, serving as a control. The conserved cysteine and the conserved F or W are not part of the CDR3 here.

v_gene,CDR3aa
TRBV6-1,ASFSGQGRYEQY
TRBV7-2,ASSFAGLAGVQF
TRBV2,ASSWTGATYGYT
TRBV11-3,ASSLLVQSPLH
TRBV29-1,SVTGTGGTANYGYT
TRBV5-8,ASSVPGTASNYGYT
TRBV2,ASQGQDGYT
TRBV7-2,ASTPSGGITYEQY
TRBV5-1,ASSRKLAGLHNEQF
TRBV6-1,ASSTNYGYT
TRBV11-1,ASSLGTGQVNYGYT
TRBV30,AWSDRQGGVNTEAF
TRBV25-1,ASSAQGGSPLH
TRBV20-1,SARRSLNGHGYT
TRBV24-1,ATRAYEQY
TRBV14,ASSPTEGTQY
TRBV12-3/TRBV12-4,ASSLVQSGAIN
TRBV5-1,ASSLSIPNYGYT
TRBV7-9,ASSRGGREKLF
TRBV20-1,SARASSGGAGYNEQF
TRBV20-1,SATGTSGRRQETQY
TRBV10-3,ASSEGHGAEAF
TRBV11-2,ACSLGTSSYNEQF
TRBV6-2/TRBV6-3,ASSSQGSTWNTEAF
TRBV5-1,ASSLGDSNYGYT
TRBV20-1,SAGGTSGSGPYNEQF
TRBV19,ASSQGHSYNKQF
TRBV4-1,ASSQDPRSTEAF
TRBV20-1,SARDQTSGSSFGETQY
TRBV11-2,ASTPRYGQGFEQY
TRBV18,ASSPRSGPLRTDTQY
TRBV19,ASSPGGVGLYSPLH
TRBV5-1,ASSLGTSLYEQY